This TCR beta chain was identified during a study of blood T cell repertoires in COVID-19. The protocol was immunoSEQ multiplex PCR, while the TCRdb copy is restricted to in-frame clones and leaves out a portion. The sample gives roughly 240,000 clones, 83% of which show up once; 3.5% to 5.5% is in the top ten. V lost 0 bases to trimming and J lost 3 bases; unmatched junction nucleotides: 8. This CDR3 comprises 16 residues. Germline CDR1 and CDR2: LNHDA and SQIVND (reference sequence). The clonotype originates from a man between 60 and 70 years old who had recovered from COVID-19. The chain combines TRBV19 with TRBJ2-7, with 7 bases fitting TRBD1. Sequencing input: peripheral blood. As DNA, the CDR3 is TGTGCCAGTAGTATAGATCCTCGGGACAGACTCTACGAGCAGTACTTC. It translates to CASSIDPRDRLYEQYF.